Sequencing of this T cell receptor (beta chain) was carried out in a study of sequential checkpoint blockade in melanoma. Libraries were prepared by immunoSEQ multiplex PCR; TCRdb keeps only in-frame clonotypes and omits some of them. The table records about 22,000 clones, around 75% of them present only once. The CDR3 is made up of 15 amino acids. CDR1 and CDR2 (germline): SGHAT, FQNNGV. After removal of 5 bases from V and 4 bases from J, the junction contained 8 bases not matched to a gene. Treatment here: randomized to nivolumab then ipilimumab (arm A) or the reverse (arm B). The chain employs TRBV11-2 and TRBJ2-3; 8 bases fit TRBD1. This receptor was taken from a human donor with melanoma. Sequences were derived from CD8+ T cells sorted from blood (inferred from file names), sampled from a patient given nivolumab and ipilimumab in sequence. The CDR3 sequence is CASSPGGRPPDTQYF. As DNA, the CDR3 is TGTGCCAGCAGCCCAGGGGGCCGCCCACCAGATACGCAGTATTTT.